These 5 T cell receptor beta chains came from one sample sequenced in a study of T-cell memory formation after mild COVID-19. TCRdb reprocessed the 5' RACE reads via MiXCR and lists one record per CDR3 protein. The sample has 550,000 to 700,000 distinct CDR3 sequences; 17% are singletons. The material sequenced was PBMCs or a T cell subset sorted from them (not recorded which). These receptors all stem from an adult woman who had mild COVID-19 (a few samples of this study predate the infection). Cell type and time point are not known.

This clonotype was seen more than once but under ten times. This chain uses TRBV27 with TRBJ2-7; D is uncertain. Germline V lookup: CDR1 MNHEY, CDR2 SMNVEV (reference sequence). This CDR3 has 13 amino acids. The ends were cut back, 0 bases at V and 3 bases at J, with 6 bases in the middle. The CDR3 loop reads CASSLSASYEQYF. CDR3 bases: TGTGCCAGCAGTTTATCCGCTAGCTACGAGCAGTACTTC.

This clonotype occurred a few times. The gene calls are TRBV10-3 and TRBJ2-7; no reliable D call. This CDR3 contains 12 residues. CDR1 is ENHRY, CDR2 SYGVKD, per germline. The V gene lost 5 bases and the J gene lost 6 bases, with 11 bases spanning the gap. In nucleotides, the CDR3 is TGTGCCATCAGTCCCGGTGAGTTCGAGCAGTACTTC. Translating it yields CAISPGEFEQYF.

This clonotype occurred a few times. This chain links TRBV7-9 with TRBJ1-2; D gene unclear. Germline V lookup: CDR1 SEHNR, CDR2 FQNEAQ (reference sequence). V lost 4 bases and J lost 13, with 37 bases in between. The CDR3 has 19 residues. For the CDR3, the DNA is TGTGCCAGCAGCTCCACAGCGGCCTCGCAGCACCTTCGGTTTGAGGGCAGCACCTTC. Translating gives CASSSTAASQHLRFEGSTF.

This clonotype was seen a handful of times. The V call is TRBV7-6, the J call TRBJ1-5, with D possibly matching TRBD1 (6 bases). The length of the CDR3 is 15 residues. Germline CDR1 SGHVS, CDR2 FNYEAQ. The V end was cut by 5 bases, the J end by 7 bases, with 18 bases between. CDR3 coding DNA: TGTGCCAGCAGCAATACCAGGGGAGTGGGCCAGCCCCAGCATTTT. The encoded protein is CASSNTRGVGQPQHF.

This clonotype was seen a handful of times. The chain has TRBV7-9 and TRBJ2-1; 10 bases map to TRBD1. The CDR3 consists of 16 residues. CDR1 and CDR2 from the germline V gene are SEHNR and FQNEAQ (reference sequence). Trimming took 1 base from V and 4 from J; bases not matched to a gene: 4. The chain's CDR3 is CASSLGQGARYNEQFF. CDR3 sequence (DNA): TGTGCCAGCAGCTTAGGACAGGGGGCGCGGTACAATGAGCAGTTCTTC.